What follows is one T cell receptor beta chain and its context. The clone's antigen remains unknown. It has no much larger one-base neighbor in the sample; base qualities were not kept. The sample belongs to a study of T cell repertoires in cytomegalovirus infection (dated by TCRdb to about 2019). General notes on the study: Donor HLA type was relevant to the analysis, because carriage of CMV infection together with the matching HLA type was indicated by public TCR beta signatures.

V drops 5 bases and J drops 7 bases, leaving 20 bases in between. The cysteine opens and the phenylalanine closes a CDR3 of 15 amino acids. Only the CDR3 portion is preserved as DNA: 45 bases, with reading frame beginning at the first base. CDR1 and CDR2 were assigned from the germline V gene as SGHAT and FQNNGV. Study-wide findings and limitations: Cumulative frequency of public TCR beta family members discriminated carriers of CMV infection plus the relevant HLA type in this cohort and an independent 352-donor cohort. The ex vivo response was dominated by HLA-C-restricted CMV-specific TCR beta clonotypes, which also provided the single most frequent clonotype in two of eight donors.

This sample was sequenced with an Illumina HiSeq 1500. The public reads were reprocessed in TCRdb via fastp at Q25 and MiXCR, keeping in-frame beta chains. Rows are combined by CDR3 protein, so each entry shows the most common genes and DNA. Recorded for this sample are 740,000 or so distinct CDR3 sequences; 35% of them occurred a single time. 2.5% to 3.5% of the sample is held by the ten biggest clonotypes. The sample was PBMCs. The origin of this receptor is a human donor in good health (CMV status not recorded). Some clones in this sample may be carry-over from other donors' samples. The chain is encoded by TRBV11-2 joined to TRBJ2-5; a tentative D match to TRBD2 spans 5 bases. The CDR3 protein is CASSHKLGLSRTQYF. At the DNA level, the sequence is TGTGCCAGCAGCCACAAACTAGGGCTTTCGAGGACCCAGTACTTC.